These T cell receptor beta chains were read from a single sample in a study of human T cells and chemical hapten exposure. TCRdb redid the calling of the RACE reads with MiXCR, one entry per CDR3 protein. Found here are some 90,000 distinct CDR3 sequences, over 8% of them singletons; the top ten hold about 3.1%. The sequencing input was whole blood. All receptors come from a female donor in good health. Some clones in this sample may be carry-over from other donors' samples. Each CDR3 is given with its conserved first and last residue. D genes are given only for firm matches. Size is omitted from some rows. Given values are once, few, many or a class for expanded clones.

V	J	D	size	CDR3	DNA
TRBV2	TRBJ2-3	TRBD1	few	CASPGQGDSDTQYF	TGTGCCAGCCCGGGACAGGGAGATTCAGATACGCAGTATTTT
TRBV1	TRBJ2-2	NA	NA	CTSSPKTRENTGELFF	TGCACCAGCAGCCCCAAGACTAGGGAGAACACCGGGGAGCTGTTTTTT
TRBV29-1	TRBJ1-1	NA	many	CSVVPTNTLNTEAFF	TGCAGCGTTGTACCCACAAACACCCTGAACACTGAAGCTTTCTTT
TRBV28	TRBJ1-6	NA	few	CASSLSRGHDSPLHF	TGTGCCAGCAGTTTATCACGGGGGCACGATTCACCCCTCCACTTT
TRBV7-2	TRBJ1-5	TRBD1	few	CASRYTGDQPQHF	TGTGCCAGCAGATATACAGGGGATCAGCCCCAGCATTTT
TRBV28	TRBJ2-5	TRBD2	few	CASSILAAQETQYF	TGTGCCAGCAGTATTCTAGCGGCCCAAGAGACCCAGTACTTC
TRBV20-1	TRBJ2-1	TRBD2	many	CSDVYGGGRNNEQFF	TGCAGTGACGTATACGGCGGCGGGAGAAACAATGAGCAGTTCTTC
TRBV7-2	TRBJ2-3	TRBD2	NA	CASSLQREGTDTQYF	TGTGCCAGCAGCTTACAGCGGGAGGGCACAGATACGCAGTATTTT
TRBV12-3/TRBV12-4	TRBJ2-3	TRBD1	NA	CASSSRQGRADTQYF	TGTGCCAGCAGCTCCCGACAGGGACGGGCAGATACGCAGTATTTT
TRBV5-4	TRBJ2-1	TRBD1	many	CASSLARDRVNEQFF	TGTGCCAGCAGCTTGGCCCGGGACAGGGTCAATGAGCAGTTCTTC
TRBV3-1	TRBJ1-4	NA	many	CASSPRDGTNEKLFF	TGTGCCAGCAGCCCCCGGGACGGAACTAATGAAAAACTGTTTTTT
TRBV27	TRBJ1-1	NA	NA	CASSLAGSTEAFF	TGTGCCAGCAGTTTAGCGGGTAGCACTGAAGCTTTCTTT
TRBV27	TRBJ2-2	NA	few	CASRRSNTGELFF	TGTGCCAGCAGGAGGTCGAACACCGGGGAGCTGTTTTTT
TRBV5-4	TRBJ1-1	NA	few	CASSTGTRNTEAFF	TGTGCCAGCAGCACCGGGACGAGGAACACTGAAGCTTTCTTT
TRBV20-1	TRBJ2-7	NA	many	CSARDGSFYEQYF	TGCAGTGCTAGGGACGGATCCTTTTACGAGCAGTACTTC
TRBV20-1	TRBJ1-2	NA	NA	CSARVVRTYGYTF	TGCAGTGCTAGAGTAGTTAGAACCTATGGCTACACCTTC
TRBV25-1	TRBJ1-3	NA	NA	CASSERVSGNTIYF	TGTGCCAGCAGTGAACGGGTCTCTGGAAACACCATATATTTT
TRBV4-3	TRBJ1-1	TRBD1	NA	CASSQEQGRSEAFF	TGCGCCAGCAGCCAAGAACAGGGGCGCTCTGAAGCTTTCTTT
TRBV2	TRBJ2-3	NA	few	CASSGGDLRQYF	TGTGCCAGCAGCGGAGGGGACCTAAGGCAGTATTTT
TRBV27	TRBJ2-7	NA	NA	CASRKDSSYEQYF	TGTGCCAGCAGAAAAGACAGCTCCTACGAGCAGTACTTC
TRBV28	TRBJ2-2	NA	NA	CASSPSRFKKNTGELFF	TGTGCCAGCAGCCCCTCGAGGTTCAAAAAGAACACCGGGGAGCTGTTTTTT
TRBV12-3/TRBV12-4	TRBJ2-7	NA	few	CASSLEFRLEYF	TGTGCCAGCAGTTTAGAGTTCCGATTAGAGTACTTC
TRBV7-9	TRBJ2-4	NA	few	CASSQGGGGAKNIQYF	TGTGCCAGCAGCCAGGGTGGAGGGGGAGCCAAAAACATTCAGTACTTC
TRBV29-1	TRBJ1-5	NA	few	CSVGGAVNQPQHF	TGCAGCGTTGGCGGGGCAGTAAATCAGCCCCAGCATTTT
TRBV7-9	TRBJ2-6	NA	few	CASTARLDSGANVLTF	TGTGCCAGCACGGCTAGGCTGGACTCTGGGGCCAACGTCCTGACTTTC
TRBV28	TRBJ2-1	TRBD1	few	CANPPAQGEHYEQFF	TGTGCCAACCCACCCGCTCAGGGGGAACATTATGAGCAGTTCTTC
TRBV28	TRBJ1-1	NA	NA	CASSLMGRGTEAFF	TGTGCCAGCAGTTTAATGGGACGAGGGACTGAAGCTTTCTTT
TRBV20-1	TRBJ2-1	TRBD2	NA	CSAPRLTGGPIDNEQFF	TGCAGTGCCCCCCGACTGACGGGAGGGCCAATTGACAATGAGCAGTTCTTC
TRBV7-2	TRBJ1-3	NA	few	CASSLVALTFGGNTIYF	TGTGCCAGCAGCTTAGTGGCCCTGACCTTTGGGGGAAACACCATATATTTT
TRBV14	TRBJ2-7	NA	NA	CASSLGFEQYF	TGTGCCAGCAGCCTGGGCTTCGAGCAGTACTTC
TRBV12-5	TRBJ2-7	TRBD2	NA	CASGFGLADGNEQYF	TGTGCTAGTGGTTTCGGACTAGCGGACGGGAACGAGCAGTACTTC
TRBV7-9	TRBJ2-7	NA	few	CASSLAELVYEQYF	TGTGCCAGCAGCTTAGCGGAGCTGGTATACGAGCAGTACTTC
TRBV20-1	TRBJ1-5	TRBD1	few	CSAPDRVVDQPQHF	TGCAGTGCGCCGGACAGGGTCGTGGATCAGCCCCAGCATTTT
TRBV28	TRBJ2-7	NA	many	CASSLSLSYEQYF	TGTGCCAGCAGTTTAAGTCTGTCCTACGAGCAGTACTTC
TRBV20-1	TRBJ1-6	NA	many	CSARGDSGEHSPLHF	TGCAGTGCTAGAGGGGACTCAGGGGAGCATTCACCCCTCCACTTT
TRBV9	TRBJ2-3	NA	NA	CASSEEGRSPPDTQYF	TGTGCCAGCAGTGAAGAGGGGAGGAGCCCCCCAGATACGCAGTATTTT
TRBV10-3	TRBJ2-7	NA	few	CAISEGDEQYF	TGTGCCATCAGTGAAGGAGACGAGCAGTACTTC
TRBV14	TRBJ2-7	NA	NA	CASSQDPGSYEQYF	TGTGCCAGCAGCCAAGACCCAGGCTCCTACGAGCAGTACTTC
TRBV4-1	TRBJ2-1	NA	NA	CASSQVRSERKYNEQFF	TGCGCCAGCAGCCAAGTTCGATCCGAGCGGAAGTACAATGAGCAGTTCTTC
TRBV29-1	TRBJ2-7	TRBD2	many	CSVDSGREYEQYF	TGCAGCGTGGACAGCGGGAGAGAGTATGAGCAGTACTTC